This T cell receptor beta chain was obtained from a study of long-term antiretroviral therapy in people with HIV. Findings of the study overall: In samples taken after ART, diversity increased but remained below transplant donor control levels. Information on adherence to ART, viral resistance or therapy changes was unavailable. Whereas controls had wider CDR3 length ranges, HIV repertoires had narrower ones.

There were about 0.95-11 million cryopreserved PBMC in the samples before DNA extraction. Trimming stripped 4 bases from V and 3 bases from J, with 8 bases between. The CDR3 extends over 13 amino acids. The germline V gene has CDR1 SGHDT and CDR2 YYEEEE. This clone was seen a single time. Antigen: not known. The assay used was immunoSEQ (version v3.0), run at survey level. Sequencing used immunoSEQ multiplex PCR; TCRdb keeps in-frame clones, though not all of them. This repertoire shows around 17,000 clones, approximately 79% found once; its top ten account for 8% to 9%. This clonotype was sampled from a man aged 18 to 29 with HIV. This chain uses TRBV5-6 with TRBJ2-1; weak D call: TRBD2 (6 bases). Sequenced material: unsorted PBMCs, taken 0.1 years after starting antiretroviral therapy. The CDR3 sequence: CASSGGNYNEQFF. DNA of the CDR3: TGTGCCAGCAGCGGAGGGAACTACAATGAGCAGTTCTTC.